These T cell receptor beta chains were read from a single sample in a study of T cell repertoires in cytomegalovirus infection. Via MiXCR, TCRdb re-called the reads, giving one row per CDR3 protein. Here the sample spans some 590,000 distinct CDR3 sequences, approximately 40% being singletons. These TCRs' antigens remain unknown. The sample in question was cultured PBMCs, obtained from culture after CMV antigen stimulation. The receptors here all came from a human donor in good health (CMV status not recorded). Some clones in this sample may be carry-over from other donors' samples. Each CDR3 is given without its conserved first and last residue.

CDR3: ASSLKLAGVTDTQY
J: TRBJ2-3
V: TRBV5-4

CDR3: ASSSGQGGYNEQF
J: TRBJ2-1
V: TRBV11-2

CDR3: ASSHRQALGNEQF
J: TRBJ2-1
V: TRBV3-1

CDR3: ASGLHSGTRVADTQY
J: TRBJ2-3
V: TRBV7-2

CDR3: ASSLDRTGGQRRQY
J: TRBJ2-7
V: TRBV5-4

CDR3: ASRRLGPSYNEQF
J: TRBJ2-1
V: TRBV19

CDR3: ASSLPLGQARGNQPQH
J: TRBJ1-5
V: TRBV27

CDR3: ASSLSMGSGTDNQPQH
J: TRBJ1-5
V: TRBV7-9

CDR3: ASSLSAVSNTEAF
J: TRBJ1-1
V: TRBV12-3/TRBV12-4

CDR3: ASTPGRFGLNDYNEQF
J: TRBJ2-1
V: TRBV6-6

CDR3: ASRIRGSGELF
J: TRBJ2-2
V: TRBV6-6

CDR3: ASSLILAGRETQY
J: TRBJ2-5
V: TRBV7-2

CDR3: ASSSLAGIIYNEQF
J: TRBJ2-1
V: TRBV7-2

CDR3: AISESSGTVSLGSYEQY
J: TRBJ2-7
V: TRBV10-3

CDR3: ASSPLGTPGGQPQH
J: TRBJ1-5
V: TRBV18

CDR3: ASSLAGTGGVGAINEQF
J: TRBJ2-1
V: TRBV4-1

CDR3: ASSFSDFNEKLF
J: TRBJ1-4
V: TRBV5-1

CDR3: ASSPGGGNYGYT
J: TRBJ1-2
V: TRBV5-4

CDR3: ASSPRGTNEQF
J: TRBJ2-1
V: TRBV6-1

CDR3: ASSLVSGSHSEQF
J: TRBJ2-1
V: TRBV11-2

CDR3: ASSKLAGDPSYNEQF
J: TRBJ2-1
V: TRBV7-8

CDR3: ASGKMIGQGFDEQY
J: TRBJ2-7
V: TRBV5-5

CDR3: ASSLEGTRGTDTQY
J: TRBJ2-3
V: TRBV7-2

CDR3: ASSFFDEQY
J: TRBJ2-7
V: TRBV12-3/TRBV12-4

CDR3: ASSFREGTARETQY
J: TRBJ2-5
V: TRBV7-2

CDR3: ASTSSGISYNEQF
J: TRBJ2-1
V: TRBV12-3/TRBV12-4

CDR3: ASSQLSGRNYNEQF
J: TRBJ2-1
V: TRBV4-2

CDR3: ASSDLTGEGDTQY
J: TRBJ2-3
V: TRBV7-6

CDR3: ASRTGTAFQETQY
J: TRBJ2-5
V: TRBV12-3/TRBV12-4

CDR3: ASSLHFEGETQY
J: TRBJ2-5
V: TRBV12-3/TRBV12-4

CDR3: ASSQPGMNTEAF
J: TRBJ1-1
V: TRBV28

CDR3: ASSGDRISLLSYNSPLH
J: TRBJ1-6
V: TRBV6-2/TRBV6-3

CDR3: ASRTGGPAEQF
J: TRBJ2-1
V: TRBV6-1

CDR3: ASSPGLNEKLF
J: TRBJ1-4
V: TRBV18

CDR3: ASSSPTGQGWGQKETQY
J: TRBJ2-5
V: TRBV9

CDR3: ASSEGQGRGYT
J: TRBJ1-2
V: TRBV7-2

CDR3: ALQGATGELF
J: TRBJ2-2
V: TRBV7-9

CDR3: SARDLRSTGTQY
J: TRBJ2-5
V: TRBV20-1

CDR3: ASSPPTGNTGELF
J: TRBJ2-2
V: TRBV12-3/TRBV12-4

CDR3: SARPAARQPQH
J: TRBJ1-5
V: TRBV20-1

CDR3: ASSLGGALGNQPQH
J: TRBJ1-5
V: TRBV11-3

CDR3: ASSRGPRDRYEQF
J: TRBJ2-1
V: TRBV5-4

CDR3: ASSLGGGWTEAF
J: TRBJ1-1
V: TRBV12-3/TRBV12-4

CDR3: ASSQDGGIGNQPQH
J: TRBJ1-5
V: TRBV4-1

CDR3: SAGGLAAHEQY
J: TRBJ2-7
V: TRBV20-1

CDR3: ASSFRTGPYNEQF
J: TRBJ2-1
V: TRBV12-3/TRBV12-4

CDR3: ASGLVIGGEQY
J: TRBJ2-7
V: TRBV12-5

CDR3: ASSSGFGQTQY
J: TRBJ2-5
V: TRBV7-9

CDR3: ASSLGPNSYNEQF
J: TRBJ2-1
V: TRBV7-2

CDR3: ASTPSSRVGGRRY
J: TRBJ2-3
V: TRBV28

CDR3: ASSLNSGSTDTQY
J: TRBJ2-3
V: TRBV7-9

CDR3: ATSAGVGYGYT
J: TRBJ1-2
V: TRBV24-1

CDR3: ATETQRGAIQY
J: TRBJ2-4
V: TRBV11-2

CDR3: ASSPWREGEQY
J: TRBJ2-7
V: TRBV7-2

CDR3: ASSTRRSEQY
J: TRBJ2-7
V: TRBV6-5

CDR3: ASSKNGLAVQTGELF
J: TRBJ2-2
V: TRBV7-2

CDR3: ASSHPSEQGLNYGYT
J: TRBJ1-2
V: TRBV7-2